The text below deals with one T cell receptor (beta chain). Trimming removed 0 bases at V and 4 bases at J, with 7 bases between. The germline V gene has CDR1 LGHDT and CDR2 YNNKEL (reference sequence). This CDR3 is built from 15 residues. The sample originates from a study of blood T cells in healthy people across ages. Healthy Caucasian individuals from Russia aged roughly 6 to 95 were enrolled as donors. Every sample yielded at least 7 million isolated PBMCs. The authors ran a second PCR of about 6 to 11 cycles using a sample-barcoded 5' primer and a J-beta primer mix. TCRdb reprocessed the 5' RACE reads with MiXCR, giving one entry per CDR3 protein. Here the sample spans a few hundred thousand distinct CDR3 sequences, approximately 27% being singletons.

V gene TRBV3-1 combines with J gene TRBJ1-6; D not resolved. What was sequenced was blood. This TCR was sampled from a woman between 70 and 85 years old in good health. The CDR3 DNA reads as TGTGCCAGCAGCCAAGATTTGCGGTATAATTCACCCCTCCACTTT. Translation gives CASSQDLRYNSPLHF.